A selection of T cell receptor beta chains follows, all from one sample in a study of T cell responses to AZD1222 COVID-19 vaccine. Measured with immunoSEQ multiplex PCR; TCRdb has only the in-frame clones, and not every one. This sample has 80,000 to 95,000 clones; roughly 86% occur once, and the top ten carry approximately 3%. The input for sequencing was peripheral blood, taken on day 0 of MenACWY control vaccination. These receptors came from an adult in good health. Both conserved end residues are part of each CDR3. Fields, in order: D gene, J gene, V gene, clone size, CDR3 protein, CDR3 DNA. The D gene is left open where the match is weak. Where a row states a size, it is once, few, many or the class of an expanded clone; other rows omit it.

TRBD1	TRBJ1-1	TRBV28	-	CASSQSGTGKNTEAFF	TGTGCCAGCAGTCAATCCGGGACAGGGAAGAACACTGAAGCTTTCTTT
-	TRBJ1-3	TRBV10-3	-	CAITETVSGNTIYF	TGTGCCATCACCGAGACAGTATCCGGAAACACCATATATTTT
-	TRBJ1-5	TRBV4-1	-	CASSQGLTRVSNQPQHF	TGCGCCAGCAGCCAAGGCCTCACAAGGGTAAGCAATCAGCCCCAGCATTTT
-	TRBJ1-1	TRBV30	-	CAWTGLNTEAFF	TGTGCCTGGACCGGCTTGAACACTGAAGCTTTCTTT
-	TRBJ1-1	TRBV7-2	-	CASSLQGLANTEAFF	TGTGCCAGCAGCTTACAGGGGTTAGCGAACACTGAAGCTTTCTTT
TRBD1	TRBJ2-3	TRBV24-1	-	CATSGGQGTITDTQYF	TGTGCCACCAGTGGGGGACAGGGGACTATCACAGATACGCAGTATTTT
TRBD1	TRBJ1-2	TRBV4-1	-	CASSQISGTVLGYGYTF	TGCGCCAGCAGCCAGATAAGCGGGACAGTTCTGGGCTATGGCTACACCTTC
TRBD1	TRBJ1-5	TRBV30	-	CAWDRGNQPQHF	TGTGCCTGGGACAGGGGTAATCAGCCCCAGCATTTT
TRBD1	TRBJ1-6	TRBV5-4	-	CASRRDRANSPLHF	TGTGCCAGCAGGCGGGACAGGGCCAATTCACCCCTCCACTTT
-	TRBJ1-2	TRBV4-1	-	CASSQDSGVGYGYTF	TGCGCCAGCAGCCAAGATTCTGGGGTGGGGTATGGCTACACCTTC
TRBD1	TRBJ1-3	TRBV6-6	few	CASSDTGGGGNTIYF	TGTGCCAGCAGCGACACAGGGGGCGGTGGAAACACCATATATTTT
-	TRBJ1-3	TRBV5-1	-	CASSLGRTGNTIYF	TGCGCCAGCAGCTTGGGCAGAACTGGAAACACCATATATTTT
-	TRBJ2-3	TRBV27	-	CASRSLISTDTQYF	TGTGCCAGCAGATCTTTGATTTCCACAGATACGCAGTATTTT
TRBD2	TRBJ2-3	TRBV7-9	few	CASSLDLAGSTDTQYF	TGTGCCAGCAGCTTAGACCTAGCGGGGAGCACAGATACGCAGTATTTT
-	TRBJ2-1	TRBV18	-	CASSPGTEQFF	TGTGCCAGCTCACCCGGGACAGAGCAGTTCTTC
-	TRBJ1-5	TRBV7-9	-	CASSSGAGNNQPQHF	TGTGCCAGCAGCTCAGGGGCAGGGAACAATCAGCCCCAGCATTTT
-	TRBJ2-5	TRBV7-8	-	CASSLSGGRETQYF	TGTGCCAGCAGCCTCAGTGGGGGCAGGGAGACCCAGTACTTC
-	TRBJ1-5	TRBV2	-	CASSEGRVGNQPQHF	TGTGCCAGCAGTGAGGGCAGGGTAGGAAATCAGCCCCAGCATTTT
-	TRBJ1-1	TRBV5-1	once	CASSPDPRSTEAFF	TGCGCCAGCAGCCCTGACCCCCGGAGCACTGAAGCTTTCTTT
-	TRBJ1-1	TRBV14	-	CASSHGQRNTEAFF	TGTGCCAGCAGCCATGGACAGAGGAACACTGAAGCTTTCTTT
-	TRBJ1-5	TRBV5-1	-	CASSLAGGGQPQHF	TGCGCCAGCAGCTTGGCCGGGGGAGGCCAGCCCCAGCATTTT
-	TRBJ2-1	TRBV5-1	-	CASSPDSYNEQFF	TGCGCCAGCAGCCCTGACAGCTACAATGAGCAGTTCTTC
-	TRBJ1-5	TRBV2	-	CASSVPGGSNQPQHF	TGTGCCAGCAGTGTCCCCGGCGGTAGCAATCAGCCCCAGCATTTT
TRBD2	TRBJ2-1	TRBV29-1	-	CSVEFGGWREQFF	TGCAGCGTTGAATTCGGGGGGTGGCGAGAGCAGTTCTTC
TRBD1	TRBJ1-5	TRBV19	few	CASRRQGGQPQHF	TGTGCCAGTAGACGACAGGGTGGACAGCCCCAGCATTTT
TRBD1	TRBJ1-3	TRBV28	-	CASSLFFSDRTGNTIYF	TGTGCCAGCAGTTTATTTTTCTCGGACAGGACTGGAAACACCATATATTTT
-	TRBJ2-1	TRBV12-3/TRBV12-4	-	CASSLGVSEQFF	TGTGCCAGCAGTTTAGGGGTCAGTGAGCAGTTCTTC
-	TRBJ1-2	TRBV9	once	CASSTVTDFYGYTF	TGTGCCAGCAGCACGGTGACAGATTTTTATGGCTACACCTTC
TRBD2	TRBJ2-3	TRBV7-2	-	CASSTSGGAWSEGDTQYF	TGTGCCAGCAGCACTAGCGGGGGGGCCTGGTCTGAAGGAGATACGCAGTATTTT
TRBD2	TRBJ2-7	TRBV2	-	CASSETSGPYEQYF	TGTGCCAGCAGTGAAACTAGCGGGCCATACGAGCAGTACTTC
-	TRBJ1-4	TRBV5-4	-	CASSLGGATNEKLFF	TGTGCCAGCAGCTTGGGGGGGGCAACTAATGAAAAACTGTTTTTT
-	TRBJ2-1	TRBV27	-	CASKGADNEQFF	TGTGCCAGCAAGGGAGCTGATAATGAGCAGTTCTTC
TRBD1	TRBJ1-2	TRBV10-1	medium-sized	CASRHELQGEDGYTF	TGCGCCAGCAGGCACGAGCTACAGGGGGAGGATGGCTACACCTTC
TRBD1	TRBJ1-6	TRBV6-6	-	CASSYRRDRVDSPLHF	TGTGCCAGCAGTTACCGCCGGGACAGGGTTGACTCACCCCTCCACTTT
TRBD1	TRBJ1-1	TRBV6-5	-	CASSPRQGRTEAFF	TGTGCCAGCAGTCCCCGACAGGGGCGGACTGAAGCTTTCTTT
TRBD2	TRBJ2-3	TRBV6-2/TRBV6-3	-	CASSYLTSGGAWDTQYF	TGTGCCAGCAGTTACTTGACTAGCGGGGGGGCCTGGGATACGCAGTATTTT
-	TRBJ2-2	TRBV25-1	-	CASTDRHTGELFF	TGTGCCAGCACTGACAGGCACACCGGGGAGCTGTTTTTT
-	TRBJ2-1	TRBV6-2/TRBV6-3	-	CASSYGYANEQFF	TGTGCCAGCAGTTACGGGTACGCCAATGAGCAGTTCTTC
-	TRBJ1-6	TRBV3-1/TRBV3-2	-	CASSQGVPYYNSPLHF	TGTGCCAGCAGCCAAGGGGTGCCCTACTATAATTCACCCCTCCACTTT